This TCR beta chain was sequenced in a study of shared clonotypes between healthy human individuals. As for the study in general: Plates per donor: three CD4 naive, three CD4 memory, two CD8 naive, one CD8 memory. Study-wide points: Non-shared clonotypes had lower generation probabilities than clonotypes shared by all four sorted-subset donors.

For each subset, genomic DNA was distributed in equal portions over several immunoSEQ plates. Authors' methods: ImmunoSEQ junction-only sequences lacked quality scores, so their filtering differed. The data were produced by immunoSEQ multiplex PCR, yet TCRdb's version contains in-frame clones alone and is incomplete. The V and J calls and clone size are taken from that table; D and trimming were inferred from the DNA. This sample has some 900,000 clones, with over 75% found just once. V lost 1 base to trimming and J lost 8 bases, with 12 bases between them. The CDR3 spans 13 residues. Germline V gene data show CDR1 as SEHNR and CDR2 as FQNEAQ (reference sequence). Of note for this clone: Its target is unknown.

The chain joins TRBV7-9 to TRBJ2-7, with D unresolved. This TCR was sampled from a man aged 18-30 years in good health. Specimen: memory CD4+ T cells sorted from blood. The subset is: CD45RA-negative fraction. CDR3: CASSLVFGTKQYF. The CDR3 DNA follows: TGTGCCAGCAGCTTAGTCTTCGGTACAAAGCAGTACTTC.